This TCR beta chain was sequenced in a study of identical twins. Study observations and caveats: Twins shared out-of-frame alpha sequences with excess low generation probability.

TCRdb re-analysed the 5' RACE reads in MiXCR, keeping a single row per CDR3 protein. Of a few hundred thousand distinct CDR3 sequences listed, 9.5% are singletons. Of note for this clonotype: Antigen: not known.

This sample also appeared in a second study, on yellow fever vaccine responses in identical twins.

The source of this sequence is a woman under 30 in good health. Specimen: CD8+ T cells sorted from blood.

Here the CDR3 reads CASSLSTREQFF. The DNA of the CDR3 is TGTGCCAGCAGTTTATCGACACGGGAGCAGTTCTTC. V and J are TRBV27 and TRBJ2-1; D uncertain. Germline lookup yields CDR1 MNHEY and CDR2 SMNVEV (reference sequence). V lost 0 bases to trimming and J lost 10 bases, with 7 bases between them. The CDR3 runs to 12 residues.